The present T cell receptor beta chain was sequenced within a study of T cell therapy after organ transplantation. Overall study: A median of 1.92 x 10^8 CMV-specific T cells was infused in 2 to 6 doses. General observations from the study: Post-therapy reconstitution appeared to include transferred and endogenous clonotypes. Pretherapy CD8 clonality inversely correlated with its fold change after therapy.

V lost 5 bases and J lost 5, with 16 bases in between. The CDR3 is 15 amino acids. The germline V gene encodes CDR1 MNHEY and CDR2 SMNVEV (reference sequence). Repertoires were generated with immunoSEQ multiplex PCR, while TCRdb's copy carries only in-frame clones and drops some. The sample carries some 17,000 clones, over 75% recorded once. Stated time point: 20-29 weeks after completion of therapy. Regarding this clone: The antigen is undetermined.

The chain has TRBV27 and TRBJ1-5; D uncertain. The TCR sequence derives from a human patient who had received a solid organ transplant and had CMV disease. Some T cells could come from the graft donor. The starting material was CD8+ T cells from blood, obtained after autologous CMV-specific T cell therapy. CDR3 in amino acids: CASSPIYLVDQPQHF. The DNA of the CDR3 is TGTGCCAGCAGTCCCATCTACTTGGTCGATCAGCCCCAGCATTTT.